This T cell receptor (beta chain) comes out of a study of T cells in Graves' hyperthyroidism and ophthalmopathy. Patients with ophthalmopathy all had a Clinical Activity Score of at least 3, a NOSPECS grade of at least 4 and duration under 3 months. Patients were excluded because of uncontrolled infection, other autoimmune disease, pregnancy or lactation. For the diagnoses, clinical symptoms, serum thyroxine and TRAb, thyroid ultrasound and orbital computed tomography were used. PBMCs were derived from roughly 9.6 ml fresh peripheral blood. Amplification yielded TCR beta CDR3 regions, with RNA transcripts as the source. Primed by the HTBI set, a first-round RT-PCR was run on the TCR CDR3. TCRdb ran MiXCR on the multiplex PCR reads and lists one entry per CDR3 protein. Of about half a million distinct CDR3 sequences detected, approximately 16% appear once; the ten largest clones hold roughly 29%. The CDR3 has 17 residues. The junction had 11 bases not matched to a gene; V was cut back by 5 bases and J by 3 bases. Germline values: CDR1 MNHEY, CDR2 SMNVEV (reference sequence).

The receptor comes from a woman aged 25 to 39 with Graves' ophthalmopathy. Input material: blood. The V call is TRBV27, the J call TRBJ2-2, with TRBD2 identical over 8 bases. In DNA, the CDR3 is TGTGCCAGCAGTGGGGAGGAGCGGGGGTATTACACCGGGGAGCTGTTTTTT. As protein: CASSGEERGYYTGELFF.